This T cell receptor beta chain was sequenced during a study of sequential checkpoint blockade in melanoma. Turning to the study itself: First-line arms were nivolumab then ipilimumab, or the reverse, randomized 1:1. After both sequences, patients received maintenance nivolumab.

This clone was seen more than once but under ten times. Here immunoSEQ multiplex PCR was the method, and the copy in TCRdb shows in-frame clones only, minus some. This sample has 18,000 or so clones, with 55% to 80% found just once. Between the trimmed V and J ends, which lost 3 bases and 7 bases, there was a span of 10 bases. The CDR3 has 12 residues. The germline V gene has CDR1 SGDLS and CDR2 YYNGEE. Treatment described: randomized to nivolumab then ipilimumab (arm A) or the reverse (arm B). Live CD3+CD8+ CD19− CD56− cells were sorted from PBMCs. The sample was CD8+ T cells sorted from blood (inferred from file names), taken from a patient given nivolumab and ipilimumab in sequence. The gene calls are TRBV9 and TRBJ1-1, with D unclear. The source of this sequence is a human donor with melanoma. CDR3 region: CASSGIGVEAFF. The DNA of the CDR3 is TGTGCCAGCAGCGGGATCGGGGTTGAAGCTTTCTTT.